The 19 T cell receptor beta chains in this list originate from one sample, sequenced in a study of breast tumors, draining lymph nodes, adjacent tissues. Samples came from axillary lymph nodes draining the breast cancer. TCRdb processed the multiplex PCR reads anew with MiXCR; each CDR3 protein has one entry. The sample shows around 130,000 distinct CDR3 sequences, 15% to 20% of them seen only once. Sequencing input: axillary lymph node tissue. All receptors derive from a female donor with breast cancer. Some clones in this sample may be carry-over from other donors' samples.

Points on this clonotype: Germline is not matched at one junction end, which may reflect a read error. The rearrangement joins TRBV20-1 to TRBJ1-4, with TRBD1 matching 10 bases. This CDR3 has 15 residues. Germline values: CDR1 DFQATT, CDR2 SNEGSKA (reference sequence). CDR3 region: CSARDLDRGTEKLLF. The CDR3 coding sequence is TGCAGTGCTAGAGATCTGGACAGGGGGACTGAAAAACTGCTTTTT.

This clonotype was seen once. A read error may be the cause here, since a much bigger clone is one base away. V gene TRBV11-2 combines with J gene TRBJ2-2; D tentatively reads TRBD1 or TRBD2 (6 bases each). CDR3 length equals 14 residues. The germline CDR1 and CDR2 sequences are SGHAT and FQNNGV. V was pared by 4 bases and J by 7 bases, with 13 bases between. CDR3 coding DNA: TGTGCCAGCAGCTGGGGGGCAGGGTGCGGGGAGCTGTTTTTT. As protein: CASSWGAGCGELFF.

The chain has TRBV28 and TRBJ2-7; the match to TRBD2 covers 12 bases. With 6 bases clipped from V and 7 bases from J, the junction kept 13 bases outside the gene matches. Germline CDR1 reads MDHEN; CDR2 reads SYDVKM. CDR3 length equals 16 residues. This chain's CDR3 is CASRESGLAGSGEQYF. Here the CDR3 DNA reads TGTGCCAGCAGAGAATCGGGACTAGCGGGCTCCGGGGAGCAGTACTTC.

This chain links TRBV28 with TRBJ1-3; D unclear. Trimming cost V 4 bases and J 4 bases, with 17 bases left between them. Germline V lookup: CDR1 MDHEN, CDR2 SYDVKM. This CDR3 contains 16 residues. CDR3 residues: CASSSGLFSIGNTIYF. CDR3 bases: TGTGCCAGCAGTTCTGGACTATTCTCGATCGGAAACACCATATATTTT.

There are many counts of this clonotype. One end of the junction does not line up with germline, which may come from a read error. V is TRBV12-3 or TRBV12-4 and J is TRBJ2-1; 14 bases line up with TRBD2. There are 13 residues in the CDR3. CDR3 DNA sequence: TGTGCCAGCAGTGCCCAGACTAGCGGGAGGGGGGTCTTC. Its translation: CASSAQTSGRGVF.

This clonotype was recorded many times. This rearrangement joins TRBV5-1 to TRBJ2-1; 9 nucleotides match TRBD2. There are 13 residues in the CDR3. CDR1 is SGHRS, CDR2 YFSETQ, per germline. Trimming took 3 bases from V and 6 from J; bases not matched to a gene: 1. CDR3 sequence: CASSWREGNEQFF. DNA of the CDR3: TGCGCCAGCAGCTGGCGGGAGGGCAATGAGCAGTTCTTC. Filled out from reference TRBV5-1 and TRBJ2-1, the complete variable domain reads KAGVTQTPRYLIKTRGQQVTLSCSPISGHRSVSWYQQTPGQGLQFLFEYFSETQRNKGNFPGRFSGRQFSNSRSEMNVSTLELGDSALYLCASSWREGNEQFFGPGTRLTVL.

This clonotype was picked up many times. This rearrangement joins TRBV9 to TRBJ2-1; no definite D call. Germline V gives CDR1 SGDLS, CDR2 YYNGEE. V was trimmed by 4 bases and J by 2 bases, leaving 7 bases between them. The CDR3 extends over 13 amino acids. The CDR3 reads CASSPRPYNEQFF. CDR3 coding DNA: TGTGCCAGCAGCCCCCGCCCCTACAATGAGCAGTTCTTC.

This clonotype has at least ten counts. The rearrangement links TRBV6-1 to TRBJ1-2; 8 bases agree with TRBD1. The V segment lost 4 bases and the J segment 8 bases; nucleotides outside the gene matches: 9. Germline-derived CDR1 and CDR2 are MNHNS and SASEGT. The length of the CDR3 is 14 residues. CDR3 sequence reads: CASSVVGTGGGYTF. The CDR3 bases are TGTGCCAGCAGTGTAGTCGGTACAGGGGGAGGCTACACCTTC.

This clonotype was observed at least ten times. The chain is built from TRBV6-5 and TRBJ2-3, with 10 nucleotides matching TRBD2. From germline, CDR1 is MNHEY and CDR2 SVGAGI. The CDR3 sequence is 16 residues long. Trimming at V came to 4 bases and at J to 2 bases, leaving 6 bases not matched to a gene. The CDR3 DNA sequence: TGTGCCAGCAGTTCCGGGACTAGCGTCCACACAGATACGCAGTATTTT. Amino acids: CASSSGTSVHTDTQYF.

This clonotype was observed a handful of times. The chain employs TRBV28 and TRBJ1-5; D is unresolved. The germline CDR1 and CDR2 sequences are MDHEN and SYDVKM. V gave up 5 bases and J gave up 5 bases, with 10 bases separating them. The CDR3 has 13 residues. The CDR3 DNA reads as TGTGCCAGCAGTCCTGACGGATATCAGCCCCAGCATTTT. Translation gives CASSPDGYQPQHF.

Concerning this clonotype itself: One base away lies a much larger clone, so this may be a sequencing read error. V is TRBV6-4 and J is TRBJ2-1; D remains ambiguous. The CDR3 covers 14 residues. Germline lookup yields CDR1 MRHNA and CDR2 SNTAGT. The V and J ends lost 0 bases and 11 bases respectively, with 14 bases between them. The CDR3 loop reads CASSDSWTYGKQFF. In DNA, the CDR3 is TGTGCCAGCAGTGACTCCTGGACCTACGGTAAGCAGTTCTTC.

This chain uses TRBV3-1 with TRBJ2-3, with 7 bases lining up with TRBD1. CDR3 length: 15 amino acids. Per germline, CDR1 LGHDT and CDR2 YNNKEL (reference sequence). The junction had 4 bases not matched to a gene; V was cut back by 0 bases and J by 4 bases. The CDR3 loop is CASSQDGTGADTQYF. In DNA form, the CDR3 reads TGTGCCAGCAGCCAAGATGGCACAGGGGCAGATACGCAGTATTTT.

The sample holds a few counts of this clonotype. The CDR3 sequence is CASSRTGQGGEKLFF. In nucleotides, the CDR3 is TGTGCCAGCTCCCGTACGGGACAGGGTGGCGAAAAACTGTTTTTT. This chain connects TRBV18 to TRBJ1-4; 9 nucleotides agree with TRBD1. The J segment lost 8 bases and the V segment lost 6 bases, leaving 10 bases of the junction unmatched. Germline loops: CDR1 KGHSH, CDR2 LQKENI. The CDR3 totals 15 residues. Together with reference TRBV18 and TRBJ1-4, the CDR3 gives the full variable domain: NAGVMQNPRHLVRRRGQEARLRCSPMKGHSHVYWYRQLPEEGLKFMVYLQKENIIDESGMPKERFSAEFPKEGPSILRIQQVVRGDSAAYFCASSRTGQGGEKLFFGSGTQLSVL.

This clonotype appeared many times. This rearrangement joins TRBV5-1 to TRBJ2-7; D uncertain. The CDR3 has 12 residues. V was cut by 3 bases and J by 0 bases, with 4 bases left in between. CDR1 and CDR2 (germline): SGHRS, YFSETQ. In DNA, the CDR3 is TGCGCCAGCAGCTCAGCCTCCTACGAGCAGTACTTC. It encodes CASSSASYEQYF.

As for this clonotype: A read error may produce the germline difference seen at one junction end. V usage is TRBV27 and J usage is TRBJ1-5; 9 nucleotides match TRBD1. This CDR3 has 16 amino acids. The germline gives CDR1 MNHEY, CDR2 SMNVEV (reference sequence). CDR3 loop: CVSSFRRDRGNQPQHF. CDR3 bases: TGTGTCAGCAGTTTCAGGAGGGACAGGGGCAATCAGCCCCAGCATTTT.

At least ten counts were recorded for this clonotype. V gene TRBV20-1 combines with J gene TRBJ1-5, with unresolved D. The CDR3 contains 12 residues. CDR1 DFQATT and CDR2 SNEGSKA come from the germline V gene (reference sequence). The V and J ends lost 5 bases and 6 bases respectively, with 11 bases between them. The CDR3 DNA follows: TGCAGTGCTGCGTCCGAGGGTCAGCCCCAGCATTTT. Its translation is CSAASEGQPQHF.

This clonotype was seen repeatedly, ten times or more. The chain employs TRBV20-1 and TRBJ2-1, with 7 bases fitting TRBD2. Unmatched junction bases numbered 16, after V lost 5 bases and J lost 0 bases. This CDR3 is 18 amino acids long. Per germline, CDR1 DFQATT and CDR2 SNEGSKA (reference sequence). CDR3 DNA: TGCAGTGCTTTTTCCCCCTCAGCGGGAAAGAGCTCCTACAATGAGCAGTTCTTC. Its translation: CSAFSPSAGKSSYNEQFF.

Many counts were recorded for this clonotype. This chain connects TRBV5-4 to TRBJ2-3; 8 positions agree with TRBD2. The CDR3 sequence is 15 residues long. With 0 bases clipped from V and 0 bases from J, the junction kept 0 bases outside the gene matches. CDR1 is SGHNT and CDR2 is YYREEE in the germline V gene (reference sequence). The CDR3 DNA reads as TGTGCCAGCAGCTTGGCTAGCGGGAGCACAGATACGCAGTATTTT. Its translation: CASSLASGSTDTQYF.

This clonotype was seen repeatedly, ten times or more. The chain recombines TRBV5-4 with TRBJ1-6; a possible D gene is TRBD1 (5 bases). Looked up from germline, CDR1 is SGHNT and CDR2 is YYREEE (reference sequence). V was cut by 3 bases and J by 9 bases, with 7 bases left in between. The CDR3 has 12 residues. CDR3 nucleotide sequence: TGTGCCAGCAGCTCAACAGGTTCACCCCTCCACTTT. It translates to CASSSTGSPLHF.